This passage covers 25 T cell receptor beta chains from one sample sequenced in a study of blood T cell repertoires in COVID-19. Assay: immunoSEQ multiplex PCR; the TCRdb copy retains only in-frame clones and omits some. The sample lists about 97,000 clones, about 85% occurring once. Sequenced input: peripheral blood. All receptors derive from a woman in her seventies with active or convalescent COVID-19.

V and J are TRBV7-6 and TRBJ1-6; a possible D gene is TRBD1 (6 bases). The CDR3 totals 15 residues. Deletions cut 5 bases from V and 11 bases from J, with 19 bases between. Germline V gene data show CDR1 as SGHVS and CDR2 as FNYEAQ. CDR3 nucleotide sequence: TGTGCCAGCAGCCTCCGAGGGGGTGTTATAGCACCCCTCCACTTT. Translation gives CASSLRGGVIAPLHF.

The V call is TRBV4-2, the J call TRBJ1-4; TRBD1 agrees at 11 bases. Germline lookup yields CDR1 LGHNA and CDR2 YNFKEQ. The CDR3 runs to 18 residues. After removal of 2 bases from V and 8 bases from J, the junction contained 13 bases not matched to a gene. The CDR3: CASSQLNPGQGGGEKLFF. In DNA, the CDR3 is TGTGCCAGCAGCCAACTCAATCCGGGACAGGGGGGAGGAGAAAAACTGTTTTTT.

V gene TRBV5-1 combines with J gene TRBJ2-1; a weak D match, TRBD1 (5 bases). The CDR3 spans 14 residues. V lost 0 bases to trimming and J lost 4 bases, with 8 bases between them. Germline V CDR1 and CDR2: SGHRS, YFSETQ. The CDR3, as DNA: TGCGCCAGCAGCTTGGGGCAGGGTTACAATGAGCAGTTCTTC. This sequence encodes CASSLGQGYNEQFF.

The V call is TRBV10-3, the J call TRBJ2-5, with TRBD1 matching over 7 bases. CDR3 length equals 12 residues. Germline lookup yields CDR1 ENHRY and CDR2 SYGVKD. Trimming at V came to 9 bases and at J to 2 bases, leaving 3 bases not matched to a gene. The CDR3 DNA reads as TGTGCCATATCACAGGGGCAAGAGACCCAGTACTTC. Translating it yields CAISQGQETQYF.

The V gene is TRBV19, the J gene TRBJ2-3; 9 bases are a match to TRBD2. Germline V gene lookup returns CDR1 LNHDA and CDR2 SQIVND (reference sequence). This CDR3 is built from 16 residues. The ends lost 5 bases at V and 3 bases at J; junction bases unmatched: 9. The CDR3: CASSWSSGAPTDTQYF. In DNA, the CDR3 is TGTGCCAGTAGTTGGTCTAGCGGGGCCCCAACAGATACGCAGTATTTT.

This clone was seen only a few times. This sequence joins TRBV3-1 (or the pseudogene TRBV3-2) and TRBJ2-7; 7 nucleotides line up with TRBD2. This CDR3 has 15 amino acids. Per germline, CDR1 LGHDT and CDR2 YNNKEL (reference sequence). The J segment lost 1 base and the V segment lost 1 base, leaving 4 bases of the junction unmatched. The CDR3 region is CASSQAASGSYEQYF. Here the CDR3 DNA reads TGTGCCAGCAGCCAAGCGGCTAGCGGATCCTACGAGCAGTACTTC.

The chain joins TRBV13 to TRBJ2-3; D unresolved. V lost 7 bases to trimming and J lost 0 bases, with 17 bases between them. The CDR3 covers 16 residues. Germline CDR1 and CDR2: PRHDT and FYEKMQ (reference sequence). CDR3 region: CASTPSTERSTDTQYF. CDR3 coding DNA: TGTGCCAGCACCCCATCGACGGAGAGAAGCACAGATACGCAGTATTTT.

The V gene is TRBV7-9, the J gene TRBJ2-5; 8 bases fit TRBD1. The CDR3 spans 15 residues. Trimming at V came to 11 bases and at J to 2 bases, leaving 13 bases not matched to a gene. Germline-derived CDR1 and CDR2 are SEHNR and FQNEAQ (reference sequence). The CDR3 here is CAVRRWTGNQETQYF. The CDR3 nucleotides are TGTGCCGTCAGGCGCTGGACAGGGAATCAAGAGACCCAGTACTTC.

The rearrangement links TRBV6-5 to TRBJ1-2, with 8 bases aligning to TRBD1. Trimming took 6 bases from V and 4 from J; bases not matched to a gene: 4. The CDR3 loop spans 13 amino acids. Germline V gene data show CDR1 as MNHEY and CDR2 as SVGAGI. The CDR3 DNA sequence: TGTGCCAGCAGAGCAGGGGGCTCCTATGGCTACACCTTC. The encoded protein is CASRAGGSYGYTF.

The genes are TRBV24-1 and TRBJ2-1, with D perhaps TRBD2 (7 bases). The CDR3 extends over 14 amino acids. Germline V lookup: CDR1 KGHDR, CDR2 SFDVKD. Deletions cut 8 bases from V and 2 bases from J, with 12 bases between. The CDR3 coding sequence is TGTGCCACCATTGCGGGGGCTACCTACAATGAGCAGTTCTTC. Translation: CATIAGATYNEQFF.

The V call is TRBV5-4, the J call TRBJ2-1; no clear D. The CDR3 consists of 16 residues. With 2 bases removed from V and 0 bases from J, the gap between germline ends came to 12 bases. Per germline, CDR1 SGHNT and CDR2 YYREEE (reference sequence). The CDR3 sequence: CASSFSAVSSYNEQFF. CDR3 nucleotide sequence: TGTGCCAGCAGCTTCTCGGCGGTAAGCTCCTACAATGAGCAGTTCTTC.

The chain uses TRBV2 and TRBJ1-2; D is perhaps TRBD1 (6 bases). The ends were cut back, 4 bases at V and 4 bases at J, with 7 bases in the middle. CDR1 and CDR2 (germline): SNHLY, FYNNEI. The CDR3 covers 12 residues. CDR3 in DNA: TGTGCCAGCAGTGTGACAGGCTATGGCTACACCTTC. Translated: CASSVTGYGYTF.

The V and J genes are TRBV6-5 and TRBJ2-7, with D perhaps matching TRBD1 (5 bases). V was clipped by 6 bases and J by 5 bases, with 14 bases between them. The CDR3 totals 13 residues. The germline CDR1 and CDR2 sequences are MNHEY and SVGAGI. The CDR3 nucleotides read TGTGCCAGCAGGGTCAGGACAAATCACGAGCAGTACTTC. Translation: CASRVRTNHEQYF.

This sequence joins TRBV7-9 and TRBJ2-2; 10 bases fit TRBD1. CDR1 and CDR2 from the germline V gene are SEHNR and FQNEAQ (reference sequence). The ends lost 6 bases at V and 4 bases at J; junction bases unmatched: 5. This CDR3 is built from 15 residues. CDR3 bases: TGTGCCAGCAGTCAGCGGACAGGGGGCACCGGGGAGCTGTTTTTT. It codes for CASSQRTGGTGELFF.

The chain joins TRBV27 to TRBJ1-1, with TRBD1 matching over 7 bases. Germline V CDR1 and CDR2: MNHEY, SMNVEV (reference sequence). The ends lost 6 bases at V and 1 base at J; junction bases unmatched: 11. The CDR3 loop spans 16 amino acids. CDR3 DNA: TGTGCCAGCAGACCAGAACTGAGACAGGGGAACACTGAAGCTTTCTTT. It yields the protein CASRPELRQGNTEAFF.

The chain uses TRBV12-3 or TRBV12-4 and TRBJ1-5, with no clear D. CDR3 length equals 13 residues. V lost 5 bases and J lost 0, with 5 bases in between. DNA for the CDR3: TGTGCCAGCAGTCGCGGTAGCAATCAGCCCCAGCATTTT. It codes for CASSRGSNQPQHF.

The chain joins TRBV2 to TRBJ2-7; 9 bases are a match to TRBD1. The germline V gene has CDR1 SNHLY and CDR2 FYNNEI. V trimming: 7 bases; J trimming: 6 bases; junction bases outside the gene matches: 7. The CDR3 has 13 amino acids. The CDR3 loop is CASNNRGPSEQYF. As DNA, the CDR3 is TGTGCCAGCAACAACAGGGGGCCCTCCGAGCAGTACTTC.

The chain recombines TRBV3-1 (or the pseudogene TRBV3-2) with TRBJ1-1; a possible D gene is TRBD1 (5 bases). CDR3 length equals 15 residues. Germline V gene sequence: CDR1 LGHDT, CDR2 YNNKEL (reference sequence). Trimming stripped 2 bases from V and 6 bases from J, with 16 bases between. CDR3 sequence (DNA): TGTGCCAGCAGCCAAAACGAAGCGGGGGTTGCTGAAGCTTTCTTT. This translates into CASSQNEAGVAEAFF.

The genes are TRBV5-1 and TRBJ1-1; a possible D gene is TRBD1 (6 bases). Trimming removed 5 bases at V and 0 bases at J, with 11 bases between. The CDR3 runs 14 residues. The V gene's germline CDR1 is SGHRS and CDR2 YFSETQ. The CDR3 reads CASRGGFMNTEAFF. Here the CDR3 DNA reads TGCGCCAGCAGAGGGGGTTTTATGAACACTGAAGCTTTCTTT. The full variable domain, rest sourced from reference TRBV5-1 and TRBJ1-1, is KAGVTQTPRYLIKTRGQQVTLSCSPISGHRSVSWYQQTPGQGLQFLFEYFSETQRNKGNFPGRFSGRQFSNSRSEMNVSTLELGDSALYLCASRGGFMNTEAFFGQGTRLTVV.

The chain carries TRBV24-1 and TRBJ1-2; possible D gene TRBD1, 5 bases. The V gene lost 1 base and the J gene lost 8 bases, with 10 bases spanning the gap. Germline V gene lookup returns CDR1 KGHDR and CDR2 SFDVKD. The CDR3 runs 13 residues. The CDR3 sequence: CATSDFGGGGYTF. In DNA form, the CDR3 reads TGTGCCACCAGTGATTTTGGGGGAGGAGGCTACACCTTC.

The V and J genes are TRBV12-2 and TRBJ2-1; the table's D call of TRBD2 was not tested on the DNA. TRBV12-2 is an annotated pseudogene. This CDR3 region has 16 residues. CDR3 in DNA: TGTGCAAGTCGCCCCGGTTCAGCGTGGACCTACAATGAGCAGTTCTTC. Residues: CASRPGSAWTYNEQFF.

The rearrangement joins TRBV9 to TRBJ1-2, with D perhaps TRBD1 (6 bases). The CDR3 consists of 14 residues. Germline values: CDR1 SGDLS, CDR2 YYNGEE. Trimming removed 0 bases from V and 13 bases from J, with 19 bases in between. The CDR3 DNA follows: TGTGCCAGCAGCGTAGACTGGCAGGGGACCTCCCGCACCTTC. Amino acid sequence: CASSVDWQGTSRTF.

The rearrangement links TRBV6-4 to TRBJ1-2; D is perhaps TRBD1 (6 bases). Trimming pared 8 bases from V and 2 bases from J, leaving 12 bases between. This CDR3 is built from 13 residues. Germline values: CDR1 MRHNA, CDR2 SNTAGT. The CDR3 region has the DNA TGTGCCAGCCACAGGGAACCGAACTATGGCTACACCTTC. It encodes CASHREPNYGYTF.

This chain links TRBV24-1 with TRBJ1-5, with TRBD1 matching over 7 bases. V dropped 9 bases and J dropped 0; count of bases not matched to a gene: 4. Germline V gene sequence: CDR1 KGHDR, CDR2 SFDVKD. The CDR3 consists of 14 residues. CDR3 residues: CATGTVNSNQPQHF. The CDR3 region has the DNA TGTGCCACCGGGACAGTGAATAGCAATCAGCCCCAGCATTTT.

The CDR3 loop reads CASSLGGMGSPLHF. The CDR3 nucleotides are TGTGCCAGCAGTTTAGGAGGGATGGGTTCACCCCTCCACTTT. This chain joins TRBV28 and TRBJ1-6; D is unresolved. V was trimmed by 2 bases and J by 9 bases, leaving 11 bases between them. The CDR3 covers 14 residues. Germline V lookup: CDR1 MDHEN, CDR2 SYDVKM.